This T cell receptor (beta chain) was sequenced in a study of a mutant IDH1 vaccine in newly diagnosed glioma. About this clone itself: Its antigen is undetermined.

Time point reported: week 35, safety follow-up. All doses held 300 ug of mutant IDH1 20-mer peptide, with topical imiquimod. TCRdb's copy holds only in-frame clones and misses some; the assay was immunoSEQ multiplex PCR. The sample shows 69,000 or so clones, around nine tenths of them seen only once. This CDR3 is built from 14 residues. V was clipped by 1 base and J by 9 bases; unmatched bases: 5. Germline assignment: CDR1 SGHTA and CDR2 FQGNSA. This receptor was identified in a young man with glioma. This chain joins TRBV7-2 and TRBJ1-2, with 10 nucleotides matching TRBD1. The material sequenced was PBMCs, taken from a glioma patient whose treatment included an IDH1 peptide vaccine. This CDR3 is CASSLEGQGRSYTF. The CDR3 region has the DNA TGTGCCAGCAGCTTAGAGGGACAGGGGAGAAGCTACACCTTC.